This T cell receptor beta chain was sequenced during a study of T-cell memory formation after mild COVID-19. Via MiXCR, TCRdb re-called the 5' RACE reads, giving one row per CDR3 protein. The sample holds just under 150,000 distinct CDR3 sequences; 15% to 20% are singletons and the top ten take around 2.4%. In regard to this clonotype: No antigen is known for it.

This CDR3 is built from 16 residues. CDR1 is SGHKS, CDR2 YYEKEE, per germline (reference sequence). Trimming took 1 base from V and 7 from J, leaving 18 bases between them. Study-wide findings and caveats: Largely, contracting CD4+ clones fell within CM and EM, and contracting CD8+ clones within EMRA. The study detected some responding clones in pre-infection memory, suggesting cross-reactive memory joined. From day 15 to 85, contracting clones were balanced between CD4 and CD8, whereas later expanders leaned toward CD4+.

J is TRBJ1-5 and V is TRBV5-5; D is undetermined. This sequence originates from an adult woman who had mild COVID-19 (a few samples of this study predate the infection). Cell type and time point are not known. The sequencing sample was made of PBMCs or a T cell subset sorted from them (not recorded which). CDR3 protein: CASSLSVQAVGQPQHF. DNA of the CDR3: TGTGCCAGCAGCTTGTCGGTCCAGGCGGTGGGGCAGCCCCAGCATTTT.